One and the same sample provided the 24 T cell receptor beta chains below, sequenced in a study of T cell repertoires in cytomegalovirus infection (dated by TCRdb to between 2018 and 2021). Data came from an Illumina HiSeq 1500. The public reads were quality trimmed at Q25 with fastp and then assembled into clones with MiXCR by TCRdb, keeping productive beta chains. One record per CDR3 amino acid sequence lists the most common genes and DNA. This sample is represented by fewer than 300,000 distinct CDR3 sequences; roughly 23% of them were singletons. The ten largest make up over 11% of the sample. Sequences were obtained from PBMCs. These receptors were taken from a human donor in good health (CMV status not recorded). Some clones in this sample may be carry-over from other donors' samples.

The V gene is TRBV10-3, the J gene TRBJ1-4; the D gene is possibly TRBD1 (5 bases). Trimming stripped 0 bases from V and 4 bases from J, with 15 bases between. This CDR3 is built from 17 residues. From germline, CDR1 is ENHRY and CDR2 SYGVKD. DNA for the CDR3: TGTGCCATCAGTGAGTCTAAAGGCGGGGCCGGTAATGAAAAACTGTTTTTT. This codes for CAISESKGGAGNEKLFF.

This chain connects TRBV29-1 to TRBJ2-1; 7 bases map to TRBD1. Per germline, CDR1 SQVTM and CDR2 ANQGSEA. The CDR3 is 13 residues long. Trimming at V came to 1 base and at J to 9 bases, leaving 6 bases not matched to a gene. The CDR3 DNA sequence: TGCAGCGTTGAAGTCCTAAGGGACAGTGAGCAGTTCTTC. Its translation is CSVEVLRDSEQFF.

The rearrangement joins TRBV7-6 to TRBJ2-7; D may be TRBD2 (6 bases). Germline CDR1 is SGHVS and CDR2 is FNYEAQ. Trimming cost V 0 bases and J 4 bases, with 13 bases left between them. The CDR3 spans 15 residues. The CDR3 DNA reads TGTGCCAGCAGCTTAGCGTGGAGGGAAGGGTACGAGCAGTACTTC. Encoded protein: CASSLAWREGYEQYF.

The chain employs TRBV28 and TRBJ1-1; possibly TRBD1 for D (5 bases). Trimming stripped 2 bases from V and 7 bases from J, with 20 bases between. The CDR3 is 16 amino acids. The germline V gene encodes CDR1 MDHEN and CDR2 SYDVKM. CDR3 in DNA: TGTGCCAGCAGTTTACCCCCAGGGTCGTGGCCTCATGAAGCTTTCTTT. Its translation: CASSLPPGSWPHEAFF.

Many counts were recorded for this clonotype. The chain carries TRBV6-1 and TRBJ2-7; 7 bases map to TRBD2. Germline trimming cut 7 bases from V and 1 base from J; bases unmatched to any gene: 7. The CDR3 extends over 14 amino acids. Per germline, CDR1 MNHNS and CDR2 SASEGT. The CDR3 loop is CASISAGRSYEQYF. The CDR3 nucleotides are TGTGCCAGCATCTCAGCGGGGAGATCCTACGAGCAGTACTTC.

This clonotype was counted a few times. The rearrangement links TRBV12-3 or TRBV12-4 to TRBJ2-3, with D possibly being TRBD1 or TRBD2 (5 bases each). The CDR3 has 16 amino acids. V lost 5 bases and J lost 6, with 21 bases in between. CDR3 in amino acids: CASSGTAWGSHDTQYF. CDR3 nucleotides: TGTGCCAGCAGTGGGACGGCCTGGGGCTCACACGATACGCAGTATTTT.

This clonotype came up many times. The chain has TRBV7-2 and TRBJ2-3; the match to TRBD2 covers 13 bases. The J segment lost 0 bases and the V segment lost 5 bases, leaving 8 bases of the junction unmatched. The CDR3 extends over 18 amino acids. In germline, CDR1 is SGHTA, CDR2 FQGNSA. DNA of the CDR3: TGTGCCAGCAGCAAGACCGGGACTAGCGGGACTAGCACAGATACGCAGTATTTT. Its translation: CASSKTGTSGTSTDTQYF.

The chain uses TRBV28 and TRBJ1-4, with unresolved D. This CDR3 comprises 13 residues. The V end lost 6 bases, the J end lost 11 bases, and 16 bases lay between the germline ends. Looked up from germline, CDR1 is MDHEN and CDR2 is SYDVKM. The CDR3 sequence: CASSGDSVGKLFF. DNA of the CDR3: TGTGCCAGCAGCGGGGATTCGGTGGGGAAACTGTTTTTT. The full variable domain, rest sourced from reference TRBV28 and TRBJ1-4, is DVKVTQSSRYLVKRTGEKVFLECVQDMDHENMFWYRQDPGLGLRLIYFSYDVKMKEKGDIPEGYSVSREKKERFSLILESASTNQTSMYLCASSGDSVGKLFFGSGTQLSVL.

The chain combines TRBV11-2 with TRBJ2-7; D is possibly TRBD1 (5 bases). The germline V and J ends were trimmed by 4 bases and 2 bases, with 15 bases remaining between them. The CDR3 is made up of 15 amino acids. Germline-derived CDR1 and CDR2 are SGHAT and FQNNGV. Here the CDR3 reads CASSWGRRMAYEQYF. DNA for the CDR3: TGTGCCAGCAGCTGGGGCCGGCGGATGGCCTACGAGCAGTACTTC.

This clonotype was observed a handful of times. The V gene is TRBV12-5, the J gene TRBJ2-1; 11 bases map to TRBD2. This CDR3 has 22 residues. V lost 2 bases and J lost 5; bases outside the gene matches: 23. The germline CDR1 and CDR2 sequences are LGHNT and FRNRAP. The CDR3 loop reads CASGLTTPGLAGLGMLDNEQFF. CDR3 sequence (DNA): TGTGCTAGTGGTTTGACGACCCCCGGACTAGCGGGCCTAGGGATGTTAGACAATGAGCAGTTCTTC.

The gene calls are TRBV25-1 and TRBJ2-3; D is undetermined. V dropped 1 base and J dropped 5 bases, with 10 bases sitting between them. Germline V gives CDR1 MGHDK, CDR2 SYGVNS. The CDR3 is 14 amino acids. The CDR3 reads CASSESHSRDTQYF. CDR3 bases: TGTGCCAGCAGTGAATCCCACTCCCGAGATACGCAGTATTTT.

The CDR3 reads CASSPPLTGDGYTF. The CDR3 DNA sequence: TGTGCCAGCAGTCCACCACTCACAGGGGACGGCTACACCTTC. V and J are TRBV28 and TRBJ1-2; 7 nucleotides align to TRBD1. Per the germline V gene, CDR1 is MDHEN and CDR2 is SYDVKM. After removal of 5 bases from V and 8 bases from J, the junction contained 11 bases not matched to a gene. CDR3 length equals 14 residues.

Many counts were recorded for this clonotype. The CDR3 DNA reads as TGCAGTGCGTGTGGACTAGTTGTGTATGAGCAGTTCTTC. Protein product: CSACGLVVYEQFF. The chain is built from TRBV20-1 and TRBJ2-1; 7 nucleotides align to TRBD2. The CDR3 has 13 amino acids. The V segment lost 6 bases and the J segment 8 bases; nucleotides outside the gene matches: 10. CDR1 is DFQATT, CDR2 SNEGSKA, per germline (reference sequence).

In this sample, this clonotype turned up a few times. The chain carries TRBV11-2 and TRBJ1-6; D ambiguous. This CDR3 comprises 17 residues. Trimming removed 0 bases from V and 5 bases from J, with 14 bases in between. CDR1 SGHAT and CDR2 FQNNGV come from the germline V gene. CDR3 DNA: TGTGCCAGCAGCTTAGATGGTGCCAGCAGTAATAATTCACCCCTCCACTTT. Translated: CASSLDGASSNNSPLHF.

This clonotype was seen more than once but under ten times. The chain carries TRBV7-2 and TRBJ2-1; D not certain. V gave up 0 bases and J gave up 1 base, with 13 bases separating them. Germline CDR1 is SGHTA and CDR2 is FQGNSA. There are 17 residues in the CDR3. The CDR3 loop reads CASSLAARLGSYNEQFF. The CDR3 region has the DNA TGTGCCAGCAGCTTAGCGGCACGGCTGGGGTCCTACAATGAGCAGTTCTTC. Full variable domain (remainder filled in from reference TRBV7-2 and TRBJ2-1): GAGVSQSPSNKVTEKGKDVELRCDPISGHTALYWYRQSLGQGLEFLIYFQGNSAPDKSGLPSDRFSAERTGGSVSTLTIQRTQQEDSAVYLCASSLAARLGSYNEQFFGPGTRLTVL.

V gene TRBV20-1 combines with J gene TRBJ2-3; TRBD2 aligns across 7 bases. V dropped 1 base and J dropped 2; count of bases not matched to a gene: 3. Germline V lookup: CDR1 DFQATT, CDR2 SNEGSKA (reference sequence). The CDR3 length is 14 residues. CDR3 sequence: CSARGGGVTDTQYF. The CDR3 DNA sequence: TGCAGTGCTAGAGGGGGGGGGGTCACAGATACGCAGTATTTT.

The table lists this clonotype with many counts. The J gene is TRBJ1-1, the V gene TRBV28; 8 nucleotides match TRBD1. With V trimmed by 6 bases and J by 6 bases, 9 bases remained unmatched. CDR1 is MDHEN and CDR2 is SYDVKM in the germline V gene. This CDR3 has 14 amino acids. The DNA for the CDR3 is TGTGCCAGCAGCTCAGGGGGCGCGGCCGCTGAAGCTTTCTTT. Its translation is CASSSGGAAAEAFF.

The chain links TRBV12-3 or TRBV12-4 to TRBJ1-2; D not resolved. Trimming cost V 7 bases and J 5 bases, with 11 bases left between them. The length of the CDR3 is 12 residues. CDR3 DNA sequence: TGTGCCAGCACCCTCGGAGGGTATGGCTACACCTTC. It yields the protein CASTLGGYGYTF.

The table lists this clonotype with a few counts. The J gene is TRBJ1-6, the V gene TRBV20-1; D uncertain. Germline CDR1 reads DFQATT; CDR2 reads SNEGSKA (reference sequence). The CDR3 sequence is 14 residues long. Between the trimmed V and J ends, which lost 2 bases and 4 bases, there was a span of 9 bases. The CDR3 spells CSARWASYNSPLHF. CDR3 coding DNA: TGCAGTGCTAGATGGGCCAGTTATAATTCACCCCTCCACTTT.

This clonotype appeared a single time. The genes are TRBV15 and TRBJ2-3; D unresolved. Germline CDR1 LNHNV, CDR2 YYDKDF (reference sequence). Deletions cut 1 base from V and 6 bases from J, with 8 bases between. The CDR3 runs to 13 residues. This CDR3 is CATSRAFRDTQYF. DNA for the CDR3: TGTGCCACCAGCAGAGCTTTTCGTGATACGCAGTATTTT. Full variable domain (missing parts from reference TRBV15 and TRBJ2-3): DAMVIQNPRYQVTQFGKPVTLSCSQTLNHNVMYWYQQKSSQAPKLLFHYYDKDFNNEADTPDNFQSRRPNTSFCFLDIRSPGLGDTAMYLCATSRAFRDTQYFGPGTRLTVL.

This clonotype turned up a few times. This chain connects TRBV11-2 to TRBJ2-1, with TRBD2 identical over 7 bases. The CDR3 length is 16 residues. Germline loops: CDR1 SGHAT, CDR2 FQNNGV. V was pared by 2 bases and J by 5 bases, with 9 bases of the junction left unmatched. The CDR3 loop reads CASSLREGGPNNEQFF. The DNA for the CDR3 is TGTGCCAGCAGCTTACGTGAGGGAGGGCCTAACAATGAGCAGTTCTTC.

The CDR3 DNA follows: TGCAGCGTTGAGCAGGGATCGGAGACCCAGTACTTC. This gives the protein CSVEQGSETQYF. This sequence joins TRBV29-1 and TRBJ2-5; D possibly corresponds to TRBD1 (5 bases). V lost 3 bases, J lost 5 bases, and 10 bases lay in between. The germline CDR1 and CDR2 sequences are SQVTM and ANQGSEA. This CDR3 has 12 amino acids.

A few counts support this clonotype. This chain connects TRBV27 to TRBJ1-1, with TRBD1 matching 9 bases. The germline V gene has CDR1 MNHEY and CDR2 SMNVEV (reference sequence). V gave up 2 bases and J gave up 4 bases; unmatched junction bases: 2. This CDR3 contains 14 residues. The CDR3 coding sequence is TGTGCCAGCAGTTTACGGGGACAGGGCACTGAAGCTTTCTTT. Protein product: CASSLRGQGTEAFF.

The chain combines TRBV7-8 with TRBJ1-4; D might be TRBD1 (5 bases). Germline V gene sequence: CDR1 SGHVS, CDR2 FQNEAQ. Trimming left V 1 base short and J 2 bases short, with 11 bases between. The CDR3 is made up of 16 amino acids. The CDR3 region has the DNA TGTGCCAGCAGCTTAGTAGGCAGGGCCACTAATGAAAAACTGTTTTTT. Protein product: CASSLVGRATNEKLFF.